These T cell receptor beta chains were read from a single sample in a study of vaccination effects on CD4 cells after COVID-19. Profiling relied on immunoSEQ multiplex PCR, and the TCRdb table lists in-frame clones only, not all of them. The table lists fewer than 90,000 clones, around 74% of them singletons, with more than 1% in the top ten. Antigen specificity for these receptors is unknown. The sample in question was CD4+ T cells from PBMCs cultured with HCoV-OC43 spike peptides, obtained after COVID-19 vaccination. The receptors were gathered from a human donor who received a COVID-19 vaccine. Each CDR3 is given with its conserved first and last residue. Each record gives: CDR3 DNA, CDR3 protein, D gene, J gene, V gene, clone size. D genes are given only for firm matches. Expanded clones are given a class, and other clones once, few, many or no size at all.

CDR3 DNA: TGTGCCAGTAGTCGCCGCCCCCCGAACACCGGGGAGCTGTTTTTT; CDR3 protein: CASSRRPPNTGELFF; D gene: .; J gene: TRBJ2-2; V gene: TRBV19; clone size: .
CDR3 DNA: TGTGCCAGCAGTTATCCTAAGACAGGGGCTGGAAACACCATATATTTT; CDR3 protein: CASSYPKTGAGNTIYF; D gene: TRBD1; J gene: TRBJ1-3; V gene: TRBV6-6; clone size: .
CDR3 DNA: TGCGCCAGCAGCTTGGAAGGGGACTACAATGAGCAGTTCTTC; CDR3 protein: CASSLEGDYNEQFF; D gene: .; J gene: TRBJ2-1; V gene: TRBV5-1; clone size: .
CDR3 DNA: TGTGCCAGCAGTGCGGGGACAGGTAGCTCCTATAATTCACCCCTCCACTTT; CDR3 protein: CASSAGTGSSYNSPLHF; D gene: TRBD1; J gene: TRBJ1-6; V gene: TRBV2; clone size: .
CDR3 DNA: TGTGCCAGTAGTATAGGCCCAGGGGGAGCGGGGGAGCTGTTTTTT; CDR3 protein: CASSIGPGGAGELFF; D gene: TRBD1; J gene: TRBJ2-2; V gene: TRBV19; clone size: few
CDR3 DNA: TGTGCCAGCAGCTTGAATCCGGGACCGAACACCGGGGAGCTGTTTTTT; CDR3 protein: CASSLNPGPNTGELFF; D gene: .; J gene: TRBJ2-2; V gene: TRBV5-8; clone size: .
CDR3 DNA: TGTGCCAGCAGACCGGACAGGGTCCCCTACAATGAGCAGTTCTTC; CDR3 protein: CASRPDRVPYNEQFF; D gene: TRBD1; J gene: TRBJ2-1; V gene: TRBV5-4; clone size: .
CDR3 DNA: TGTGCCAGCTCACCACAAGGGGTTTCGCAGTATTTT; CDR3 protein: CASSPQGVSQYF; D gene: .; J gene: TRBJ2-3; V gene: TRBV18; clone size: .
CDR3 DNA: TGTGCCAGCTCCTACGTCCAGTTCAACAATGAGCAGTTCTTC; CDR3 protein: CASSYVQFNNEQFF; D gene: .; J gene: TRBJ2-1; V gene: TRBV3-1/TRBV3-2; clone size: .
CDR3 DNA: TGTGCCACCAGTGGGACAGGGAGGGACGGCTACACCTTC; CDR3 protein: CATSGTGRDGYTF; D gene: TRBD1; J gene: TRBJ1-2; V gene: TRBV24-1; clone size: .
CDR3 DNA: TGTGCCAGCAGTGACACTGAAGCTTTCTTT; CDR3 protein: CASSDTEAFF; D gene: .; J gene: TRBJ1-1; V gene: TRBV28; clone size: .
CDR3 DNA: TGCGCCAGCAGCCATCACGGGACAACCCAAGAGACCCAGTACTTC; CDR3 protein: CASSHHGTTQETQYF; D gene: .; J gene: TRBJ2-5; V gene: TRBV4-1; clone size: .
CDR3 DNA: TGTGCCAGAGGGCGCCTAGCTCTAGCCAAAAACATTCAGTACTTC; CDR3 protein: CARGRLALAKNIQYF; D gene: .; J gene: TRBJ2-4; V gene: TRBV5-3; clone size: .
CDR3 DNA: TGTGCCAGCTTCGACAGGGCCAACTATGGCTACACCTTC; CDR3 protein: CASFDRANYGYTF; D gene: TRBD1; J gene: TRBJ1-2; V gene: TRBV6-5; clone size: .
CDR3 DNA: TGTGCCAGTAGCAAGGACAGGGGTGGCAATCAGCCCCAGCATTTT; CDR3 protein: CASSKDRGGNQPQHF; D gene: TRBD1; J gene: TRBJ1-5; V gene: TRBV19; clone size: .
CDR3 DNA: TGTGCCAGCAGTATGGACGGAGGGCTACTCTATGGCTACACCTTC; CDR3 protein: CASSMDGGLLYGYTF; D gene: .; J gene: TRBJ1-2; V gene: TRBV27; clone size: .
CDR3 DNA: TGCGCCAGCAGCCTCGTCCCCCTACTAGCGGGGGGCACAGATACGCAGTATTTT; CDR3 protein: CASSLVPLLAGGTDTQYF; D gene: TRBD2; J gene: TRBJ2-3; V gene: TRBV5-1; clone size: .
CDR3 DNA: TGCGCCAGCAGCTTGGGTCCATCTAGCGGGGGGACAGATACGCAGTATTTT; CDR3 protein: CASSLGPSSGGTDTQYF; D gene: TRBD2; J gene: TRBJ2-3; V gene: TRBV5-1; clone size: .
CDR3 DNA: TGCGCCAGCAGCTTGTTGCCTACCCCAGAGGATACGCAGTATTTT; CDR3 protein: CASSLLPTPEDTQYF; D gene: .; J gene: TRBJ2-3; V gene: TRBV5-1; clone size: once
CDR3 DNA: TGCGCCAGCAGCCCCCTGGACAGGGGAAGCACTGAAGCTTTCTTT; CDR3 protein: CASSPLDRGSTEAFF; D gene: TRBD1; J gene: TRBJ1-1; V gene: TRBV4-3; clone size: .
CDR3 DNA: TGTGCCAGCTCACCAGGACAGCTTACCTCTGGAAACACCATATATTTT; CDR3 protein: CASSPGQLTSGNTIYF; D gene: .; J gene: TRBJ1-3; V gene: TRBV18; clone size: .
CDR3 DNA: TGTGCCAGCAGCTTTTACGGCAAAGAGACCCAGTACTTC; CDR3 protein: CASSFYGKETQYF; D gene: .; J gene: TRBJ2-5; V gene: TRBV5-4; clone size: .